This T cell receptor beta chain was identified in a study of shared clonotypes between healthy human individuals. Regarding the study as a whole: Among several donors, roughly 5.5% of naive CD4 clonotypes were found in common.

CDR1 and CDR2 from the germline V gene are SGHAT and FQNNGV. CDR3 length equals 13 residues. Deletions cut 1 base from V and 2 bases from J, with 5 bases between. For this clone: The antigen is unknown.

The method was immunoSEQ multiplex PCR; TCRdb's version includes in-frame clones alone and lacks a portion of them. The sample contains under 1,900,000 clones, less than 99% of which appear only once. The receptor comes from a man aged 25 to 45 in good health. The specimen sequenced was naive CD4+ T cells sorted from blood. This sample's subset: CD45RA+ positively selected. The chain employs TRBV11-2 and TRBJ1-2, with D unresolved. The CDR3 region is CASSLAPNYGYTF. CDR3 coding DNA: TGTGCCAGCAGCTTAGCCCCGAACTATGGCTACACCTTC.